This T cell receptor beta chain was captured by sequencing in a study of T cells in Graves' hyperthyroidism and ophthalmopathy. The overall study: Peripheral blood was collected at initial diagnosis, before any treatment.

Study-wide findings and caveats: Model output signaled ophthalmopathy a median around 6.9 months ahead of onset. Stable hyperthyroidism was separated from ophthalmopathy by a model based on 13 V-J features.

TCR beta CDR3 regions were amplified from RNA transcripts. The TCR CDR3 first-round RT-PCR relied on the HTBI primer set. TCRdb processed the multiplex PCR reads anew with MiXCR; each CDR3 protein has one entry. Among around 530,000 distinct CDR3 sequences listed, roughly 18% were seen once. The CDR3 extends over 13 amino acids. Per germline, CDR1 LNHDA and CDR2 SQIVND (reference sequence). Deletions cut 3 bases from V and 2 bases from J, with 8 bases between. In its sample, this clonotype was seen a few times. Its antigen is unidentified. At least 3 on the Clinical Activity Score was recorded for ophthalmopathy patients, who also had NOSPECS grade at least 4 and duration under 3 months.

The sequencing input was blood. This clonotype originated in a woman between 18 and 30 years old with Graves' ophthalmopathy. The rearrangement joins TRBV19 to TRBJ2-7, with D unresolved. The CDR3 coding sequence is TGTGCCAGTAGTATGGACGGCGCCTACGAGCAGTACTTC. This encodes CASSMDGAYEQYF.